One sample yielded the 19 T cell receptor beta chains listed below, sequenced in a study of T cells after posttransplantation cyclophosphamide (dated by TCRdb to 2015 to 2016). Reading the label with the study, this specimen's treatment or condition is: high-dose cyclophosphamide on days +3 and +4 as single-agent GVHD prophylaxis. Patients in the PTCy group got busulfan and fludarabine conditioning, a marrow graft from a related or unrelated donor, and cyclophosphamide on days +3 and +4. Library construction relied on the immunoSEQ multiplex PCR assay. TCRdb stores this immuneACCESS table with in-frame sequences only. Part of the clones is absent; in the studies checked, under half of the shortfall reflects unresolved V genes, and no reason is known for the rest. With some 10,000 clones recorded, this sample contains no clone counted only once. 26% of the sample is held by the ten biggest clonotypes.

Sequenced material: PBMCs, taken after allogeneic stem cell transplant with posttransplant cyclophosphamide. These receptor sequences come from a female patient in her thirties or forties who received an allogeneic stem cell transplant from a related donor, was CMV-positive, and had no GVHD. After a transplant, some of the T cells may come from the graft donor.

This clone was detected many times. The V gene is TRBV6-2 or TRBV6-3, the J gene TRBJ2-3; TRBD2 agrees at 10 bases. The CDR3 runs 16 residues. The germline V gene has CDR1 MNHEY and CDR2 SVGEGT. The V and J ends lost 4 bases and 1 base, in that order; junction bases with no gene match: 5. The CDR3 spells CASSSFLAGGTDTQYF. CDR3 nucleotide sequence: TGTGCCAGCAGTTCATTTCTAGCGGGGGGCACAGATACGCAGTATTTT.

With regard to this clone: Since a much larger clone is just one base distant, this may be a read error. This sample includes further DNA sequences coding for the same CDR3. This rearrangement joins TRBV9 to TRBJ2-7; maybe TRBD1 (5 bases). The V end was cut by 9 bases, the J end by 4 bases, with 23 bases between. CDR1 SGDLS and CDR2 YYNGEE come from the germline V gene. The CDR3 contains 15 residues. The CDR3 reads CAIFFKQETAYEQYF. The CDR3, as DNA: TGTGCCATTTTTTTCAAACAGGAGACGGCATACGAGCAGTACTTC.

In this sample, this clone turned up many times. The V call is TRBV28, the J call TRBJ2-1, with D hard to call. The V end lost 4 bases, the J end lost 6 bases, and 10 bases lay between the germline ends. Germline lookup yields CDR1 MDHEN and CDR2 SYDVKM. CDR3 length: 13 amino acids. The CDR3 loop reads CASSSLGINEQFF. The CDR3 nucleotides read TGTGCCAGCAGTTCCCTAGGCATCAATGAGCAGTTCTTC.

This clone came up many times. The chain combines TRBV6-1 with TRBJ1-6; TRBD1 agrees at 10 bases. With 4 bases clipped from V and 8 bases from J, the junction kept 5 bases outside the gene matches. This CDR3 region has 15 residues. Germline lookup yields CDR1 MNHNS and CDR2 SASEGT. The CDR3 bases are TGTGCCAGCAGTGGCCGGGACAGGGGTGATTCACCCCTCCACTTT. Amino acids: CASSGRDRGDSPLHF.

Many counts were recorded for this clone. The rearrangement links TRBV27 to TRBJ2-1, with D tentatively TRBD2 (7 bases). The germline V gene has CDR1 MNHEY and CDR2 SMNVEV (reference sequence). The CDR3 contains 14 residues. The germline V and J ends were trimmed by 8 bases and 5 bases, with 16 bases remaining between them. The DNA of the CDR3 is TGTGCCAGCTCATGGGGGGGCAGGAACAATGAGCAGTTCTTC. Its translation: CASSWGGRNNEQFF.

This clone has ten or more counts. Here the CDR3 reads CASSFPGTSGASYEQYF. Written as DNA, the CDR3 is TGTGCCAGCAGCTTCCCCGGGACTAGCGGGGCTTCCTACGAGCAGTACTTC. The V and J genes are TRBV5-4 and TRBJ2-7; 13 bases map to TRBD2. The CDR3 totals 17 residues. V dropped 2 bases and J dropped 1; count of bases not matched to a gene: 6. Germline values: CDR1 SGHNT, CDR2 YYREEE (reference sequence). Looking up the rest from reference TRBV5-4 and TRBJ2-7 gives the full variable domain: ETGVTQSPTHLIKTRGQQVTLRCSSQSGHNTVSWYQQALGQGPQFIFQYYREEENGRGNFPPRFSGLQFPNYSSELNVNALELDDSALYLCASSFPGTSGASYEQYFGPGTRLTVT.

This clone is labeled as large. This chain uses TRBV19 with TRBJ1-5; D ambiguous. Per the germline V gene, CDR1 is LNHDA and CDR2 is SQIVND (reference sequence). The CDR3 has 13 amino acids. Trimming took 7 bases from V and 2 from J, leaving 9 bases between them. CDR3 sequence: CASTKQGNQPQHF. CDR3 nucleotide sequence: TGTGCCAGTACCAAACAAGGCAATCAGCCCCAGCATTTT.

This clone occurred many times. The chain is built from TRBV7-6 and TRBJ2-2; D is possibly TRBD1 (5 bases). Trimming shortened V by 10 bases and J by 3 bases, and 12 bases separated the two germline ends. This CDR3 region has 13 residues. The germline CDR1 and CDR2 sequences are SGHVS and FNYEAQ. The CDR3 DNA sequence: TGTGCCATAGGACACCGCTACACCGGGGAGCTGTTTTTT. Residues: CAIGHRYTGELFF. The full variable domain, in which reference TRBV7-6 and TRBJ2-2 provide the parts outside the CDR3, is GAGVSQSPRYKVTKRGQDVALRCDPISGHVSLYWYRQALGQGPEFLTYFNYEAQQDKSGLPNDRFSAERPEGSISTLTIQRTEQRDSAMYRCAIGHRYTGELFFGEGSRLTVL.

This clone occurred a few times. V gene TRBV6-1 combines with J gene TRBJ1-6, with 11 bases lining up with TRBD1. The CDR3 is made up of 15 amino acids. V was clipped by 5 bases and J by 7 bases; unmatched bases: 4. Germline loops: CDR1 MNHNS, CDR2 SASEGT. Here the CDR3 DNA reads TGTGCCAGCAGTAGGGGACAGGGGGTAAATTCACCCCTCCACTTT. Protein: CASSRGQGVNSPLHF.

This clone was counted many times. This chain uses TRBV28 with TRBJ2-7; perhaps TRBD2 as D (7 bases). Germline CDR1 reads MDHEN; CDR2 reads SYDVKM. CDR3 length: 15 amino acids. The V and J ends lost 6 bases and 5 bases respectively, with 20 bases between them. CDR3 DNA: TGTGCCAGCAGCCGCCTCGCGGGGGCAAGGAACGAGCAGTACTTC. Residues: CASSRLAGARNEQYF.

This clone was found many times. This chain joins TRBV5-4 and TRBJ1-2; a weak D match, TRBD1 (6 bases). In germline, CDR1 is SGHNT, CDR2 YYREEE (reference sequence). The ends were cut back, 0 bases at V and 0 bases at J, with 15 bases in the middle. The CDR3 is 17 amino acids. The CDR3 region is CASSLVARGGSNYGYTF. CDR3 sequence (DNA): TGTGCCAGCAGCTTGGTAGCCAGGGGAGGCTCTAACTATGGCTACACCTTC. Filled out from reference TRBV5-4 and TRBJ1-2, the complete variable domain reads ETGVTQSPTHLIKTRGQQVTLRCSSQSGHNTVSWYQQALGQGPQFIFQYYREEENGRGNFPPRFSGLQFPNYSSELNVNALELDDSALYLCASSLVARGGSNYGYTFGSGTRLTVV.

Many counts were recorded for this clone. This sequence joins TRBV4-2 and TRBJ2-6; TRBD2 might be the D (7 bases). Between the trimmed V and J ends, which lost 4 bases and 2 bases, there was a span of 12 bases. This CDR3 comprises 16 residues. Germline lookup yields CDR1 LGHNA and CDR2 YNFKEQ. Here the CDR3 DNA reads TGTGCCAGCAGCCCCCCGGGGGGCGCTGGGGCCAACGTCCTGACTTTC. This sequence encodes CASSPPGGAGANVLTF.

There are many counts of this clone. This chain links TRBV19 with TRBJ1-5; TRBD1 agrees at 10 bases. V was clipped by 5 bases and J by 6 bases; unmatched bases: 7. The CDR3 has 15 amino acids. CDR1 is LNHDA and CDR2 is SQIVND in the germline V gene (reference sequence). DNA for the CDR3: TGTGCCAGTAGTCCGGGACAGGGGAGAGTTCAGCCCCAGCATTTT. Translating it yields CASSPGQGRVQPQHF.

This clone was counted at least ten times. The chain carries TRBV7-9 and TRBJ1-1; 9 bases agree with TRBD1. The V gene's germline CDR1 is SEHNR and CDR2 FQNEAQ (reference sequence). V lost 4 bases, J lost 0 bases, and 9 bases stayed unmatched. CDR3 length: 17 residues. CDR3 loop: CASSSYTGTGMNTEAFF. The DNA of the CDR3 is TGTGCCAGCAGCTCCTATACCGGGACAGGGATGAACACTGAAGCTTTCTTT.

This clone is classed as medium-sized. This chain connects TRBV5-6 to TRBJ1-2; a weak D match, TRBD1 (6 bases). The CDR3 consists of 14 residues. CDR1 is SGHDT and CDR2 is YYEEEE in the germline V gene. The germline V and J ends were trimmed by 3 bases and 3 bases, with 12 bases remaining between them. The CDR3 bases are TGTGCCAGCAGCTATCTCACAGGGTACTATGGCTACACCTTC. Translating gives CASSYLTGYYGYTF.

The sample holds many counts of this clone. V and J are TRBV4-1 and TRBJ1-2; tentative D call: TRBD1 (6 bases). Germline V gene sequence: CDR1 MGHRA, CDR2 YSYEKL. Trimming took off 1 base at V and 3 bases at J, with 24 bases between the two ends. The CDR3 is 19 amino acids. The DNA of the CDR3 is TGCGCCAGCAGCCAAGGTATCCCAGTAAAACAGGGTTTAGACTATGGCTACACCTTC. It is translated as CASSQGIPVKQGLDYGYTF.

The rearrangement links TRBV28 to TRBJ1-5, with 10 bases that match TRBD1. With V trimmed by 4 bases and J by 8 bases, 8 bases remained unmatched. This CDR3 comprises 15 residues. Germline V lookup: CDR1 MDHEN, CDR2 SYDVKM. The CDR3 DNA follows: TGTGCCAGCAGTTCCCGGGACAGGGGCGGGGAGCCCCAGCATTTT. Amino acids: CASSSRDRGGEPQHF. The complete variable domain, with remaining parts taken from reference TRBV28 and TRBJ1-5, reads DVKVTQSSRYLVKRTGEKVFLECVQDMDHENMFWYRQDPGLGLRLIYFSYDVKMKEKGDIPEGYSVSREKKERFSLILESASTNQTSMYLCASSSRDRGGEPQHFGDGTRLSIL.

This clone is categorized as medium-sized. The V call is TRBV19, the J call TRBJ1-4; 8 bases map to TRBD1. The germline V gene encodes CDR1 LNHDA and CDR2 SQIVND (reference sequence). After removal of 1 base from V and 6 bases from J, the junction contained 7 bases not matched to a gene. The CDR3 has 16 residues. CDR3 residues: CASSIGQGAVHEKLFF. CDR3 sequence (DNA): TGTGCCAGTAGTATAGGGCAGGGGGCAGTGCATGAAAAACTGTTTTTT.

This clone was counted at least ten times. This chain uses TRBV2 with TRBJ2-7, with D possibly matching TRBD1 (5 bases). Germline V gene sequence: CDR1 SNHLY, CDR2 FYNNEI. CDR3 length: 14 amino acids. The ends were cut back, 4 bases at V and 4 bases at J, with 14 bases in the middle. CDR3 protein: CASSATELYYEQYF. The DNA for the CDR3 is TGTGCCAGCAGTGCGACAGAACTTTATTACGAGCAGTACTTC.